These T cell receptor beta chains were read from a single sample in a study of blood T cell repertoires in COVID-19. The table came from immunoSEQ multiplex PCR; TCRdb's copy has only in-frame clones and leaves some out. The sample yields roughly 79,000 clones, around 90% seen once. Material for sequencing was peripheral blood. These receptors originate from a man in his fifties with active COVID-19. CDR3s leave out the opening cysteine and the closing phenylalanine or tryptophan. A D gene is named only where the DNA matches it firmly.

.	TRBV6-5	12	TRBJ1-5	ASSLDIPPQPQH
TRBD2	TRBV14	17	TRBJ2-5	ASSQVLAGGRNNQETQY
TRBD2	TRBV11-2	14	TRBJ2-5	ASSQRPLLAQETQY
.	TRBV28	13	TRBJ2-3	ASSPGAQSTDTQY
TRBD2	TRBV5-1	14	TRBJ2-5	ASSLEASGIQETQY
.	TRBV6-2/TRBV6-3	15	TRBJ1-3	ASSTLPGESSGNTIY
TRBD2	TRBV19	13	TRBJ2-7	ASSKSSGKSHEQY
.	TRBV14	11	TRBJ1-1	ASSKTRYPPAF
.	TRBV6-4	13	TRBJ1-2	ASSESGGNVNGYT
TRBD1	TRBV30	13	TRBJ1-5	AWSPRDRGSQPQH
.	TRBV21-1	16	TRBJ2-2	ASSKAASGTLNTGELF
.	TRBV9	13	TRBJ2-3	ASSVASESQGSQY
.	TRBV6-4	13	TRBJ2-7	ASSDSEESSYEQY
.	TRBV28	12	TRBJ1-1	ASITTGGNTEAF
TRBD1	TRBV5-1	12	TRBJ2-5	ASSLGQGKETQY
.	TRBV5-1	11	TRBJ2-1	ASSFGGDNEQF
.	TRBV5-6	12	TRBJ2-7	ASSLRTRAYEQY
.	TRBV6-6	13	TRBJ2-2	ASGTTSSGTGELF
.	TRBV24-1	12	TRBJ2-3	ATSDLQGTDTQY
TRBD1	TRBV27	13	TRBJ2-3	ASSYGTALTDTQY
TRBD2	TRBV2	13	TRBJ2-7	ASQVGTSGPYEQY
.	TRBV28	13	TRBJ2-5	ASSRDRSEQETQY
.	TRBV2	14	TRBJ1-3	ASSGGRALSGNTIY
.	TRBV28	17	TRBJ1-5	ASRLGFGPTGSYNQPQH
.	TRBV29-1	10	TRBJ2-1	SVGFAGNEQF
TRBD1	TRBV19	15	TRBJ2-6	ASSALQGAHGANVLT
.	TRBV4-2	12	TRBJ2-7	ASSQEGTLYEQY
.	TRBV7-2	14	TRBJ2-7	ASSLARVGAPYEQY
TRBD1	TRBV7-9	14	TRBJ2-7	ASSIRETGQGNEQY
.	TRBV7-2	12	TRBJ1-2	ASSQESGTSGYT
.	TRBV4-1	10	TRBJ2-1	ASSADYNEQF
TRBD2	TRBV11-1	14	TRBJ2-3	ASSLAPASGSDTQY
.	TRBV25-1	13	TRBJ2-3	ASSPGGGLTDTQY
.	TRBV5-5	12	TRBJ1-1	ASSLDWAGPEAF
TRBD1	TRBV15	13	TRBJ2-1	ATSRGGQADNEQF
TRBD1	TRBV6-2/TRBV6-3	13	TRBJ1-4	ASSSGTGDIAKLF
TRBD1	TRBV13	14	TRBJ1-6	ASSLRMTGGHSPLH
.	TRBV6-2/TRBV6-3	11	TRBJ2-3	ASSSGDTDTQY
.	TRBV6-6	13	TRBJ2-7	ASSSWGQEYYEQY
.	TRBV3-1/TRBV3-2	13	TRBJ1-1	ASSQGGVMYTEAF
TRBD1	TRBV28	11	TRBJ1-2	ASSRQGDYGYT
TRBD1	TRBV29-1	18	TRBJ2-7	SVLYYPPNRGLDPPYEQY
TRBD1	TRBV4-1	13	TRBJ2-3	ASSRTGGRTDTQY
.	TRBV5-1	12	TRBJ2-3	ASSDTQGSDTQY
.	TRBV6-1	12	TRBJ1-1	ASSEGYFHYGAF
.	TRBV7-2	11	TRBJ2-7	ASSFLSPYEQY
TRBD2	TRBV4-1	15	TRBJ2-7	ASSPRGTSQGTYEQY
TRBD1	TRBV7-7	12	TRBJ2-2	ASSLQQGAGELF
TRBD2	TRBV6-2/TRBV6-3	16	TRBJ2-1	ASSYPGSRTRSANEQF